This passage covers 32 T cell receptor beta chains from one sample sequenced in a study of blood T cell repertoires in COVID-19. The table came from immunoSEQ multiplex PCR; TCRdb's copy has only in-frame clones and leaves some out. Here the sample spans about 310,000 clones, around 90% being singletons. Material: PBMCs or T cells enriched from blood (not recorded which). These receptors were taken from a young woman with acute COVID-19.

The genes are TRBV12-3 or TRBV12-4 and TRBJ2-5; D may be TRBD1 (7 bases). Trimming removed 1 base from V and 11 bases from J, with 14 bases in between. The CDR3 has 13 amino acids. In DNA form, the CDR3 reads TGTGCCAGCAGTTTAGAGGAGGGGGCGCTTCAGTACTTC. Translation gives CASSLEEGALQYF.

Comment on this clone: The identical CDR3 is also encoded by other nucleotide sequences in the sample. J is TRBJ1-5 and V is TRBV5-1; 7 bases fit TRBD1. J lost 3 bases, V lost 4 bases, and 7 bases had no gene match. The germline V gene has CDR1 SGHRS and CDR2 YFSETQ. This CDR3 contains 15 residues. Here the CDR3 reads CASSLGGQFNQPQHF. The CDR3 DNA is TGCGCCAGCAGCCTAGGGGGACAGTTCAATCAGCCCCAGCATTTT.

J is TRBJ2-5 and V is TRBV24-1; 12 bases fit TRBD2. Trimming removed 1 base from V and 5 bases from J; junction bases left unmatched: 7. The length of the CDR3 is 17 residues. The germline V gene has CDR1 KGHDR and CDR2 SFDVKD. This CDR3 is CATSDFRLAGGQETQYF. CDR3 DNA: TGTGCCACCAGTGATTTTAGGCTAGCGGGAGGGCAGGAGACCCAGTACTTC.

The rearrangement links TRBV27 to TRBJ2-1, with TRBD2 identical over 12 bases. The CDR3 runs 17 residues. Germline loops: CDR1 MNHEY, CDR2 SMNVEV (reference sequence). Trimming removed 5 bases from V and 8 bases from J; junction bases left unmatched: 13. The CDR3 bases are TGTGCCAGCAGTCCCCTCCTCGGGACTAGCGGGTTGCATGAGCAGTTCTTC. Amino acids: CASSPLLGTSGLHEQFF.

The chain's CDR3 is CASSLRSGDTGELFF. The CDR3 coding sequence is TGTGCCAGCAGCTTAAGGTCAGGGGACACCGGGGAGCTGTTTTTT. This chain connects TRBV11-2 to TRBJ2-2; D perhaps matches TRBD1 (6 bases). Germline V gene data show CDR1 as SGHAT and CDR2 as FQNNGV. The CDR3 totals 15 residues. The V gene lost 2 bases and the J gene lost 3 bases, with 10 bases spanning the gap.

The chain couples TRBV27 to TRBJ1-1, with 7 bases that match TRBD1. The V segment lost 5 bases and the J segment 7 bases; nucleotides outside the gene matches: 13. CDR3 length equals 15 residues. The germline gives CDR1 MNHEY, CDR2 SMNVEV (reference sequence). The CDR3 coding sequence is TGTGCCAGCAGTCAAAGGGACACAGGGGTTGGTGAAGCTTTCTTT. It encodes CASSQRDTGVGEAFF.

The CDR3 is CSLSGTATDTQYF. As DNA, the CDR3 is TGCAGTCTTTCCGGGACAGCCACAGATACGCAGTATTTT. V is TRBV29-1 and J is TRBJ2-3, with 7 nucleotides matching TRBD1. The CDR3 length is 13 residues. CDR1 SQVTM and CDR2 ANQGSEA come from the germline V gene.

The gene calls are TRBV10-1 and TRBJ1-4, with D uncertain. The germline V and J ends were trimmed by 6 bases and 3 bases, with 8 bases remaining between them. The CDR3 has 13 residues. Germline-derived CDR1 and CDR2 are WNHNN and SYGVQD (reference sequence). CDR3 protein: CASRAGPNEKLFF. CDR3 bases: TGCGCCAGCAGGGCAGGCCCTAATGAAAAACTGTTTTTT.

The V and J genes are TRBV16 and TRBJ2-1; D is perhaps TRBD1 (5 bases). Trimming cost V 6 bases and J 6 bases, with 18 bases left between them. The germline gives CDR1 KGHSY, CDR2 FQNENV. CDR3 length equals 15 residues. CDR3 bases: TGTGCCAGCAGTCTGACAGCCCTGGGCTGCAATGAGCAGTTCTTC. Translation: CASSLTALGCNEQFF.

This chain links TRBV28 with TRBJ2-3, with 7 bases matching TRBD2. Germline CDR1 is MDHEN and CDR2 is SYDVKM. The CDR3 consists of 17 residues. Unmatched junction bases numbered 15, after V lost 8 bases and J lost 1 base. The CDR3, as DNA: TGTGCCAGCCACCCCTCTAGCGGTTGGGGGGGCACAGATACGCAGTATTTT. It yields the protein CASHPSSGWGGTDTQYF.

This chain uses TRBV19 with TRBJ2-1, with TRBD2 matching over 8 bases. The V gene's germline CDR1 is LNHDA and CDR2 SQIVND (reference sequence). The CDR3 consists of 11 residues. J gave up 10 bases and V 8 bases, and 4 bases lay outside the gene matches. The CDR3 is CASGTRGEQFF. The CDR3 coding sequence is TGTGCCAGTGGGACTAGGGGGGAGCAGTTCTTC.

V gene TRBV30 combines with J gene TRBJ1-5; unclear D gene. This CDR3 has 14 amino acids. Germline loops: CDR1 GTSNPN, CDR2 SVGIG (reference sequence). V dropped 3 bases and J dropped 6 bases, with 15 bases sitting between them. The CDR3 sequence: CAWRGSDSGQPQHF. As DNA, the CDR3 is TGTGCCTGGAGGGGCAGTGATAGCGGTCAGCCCCAGCATTTT.

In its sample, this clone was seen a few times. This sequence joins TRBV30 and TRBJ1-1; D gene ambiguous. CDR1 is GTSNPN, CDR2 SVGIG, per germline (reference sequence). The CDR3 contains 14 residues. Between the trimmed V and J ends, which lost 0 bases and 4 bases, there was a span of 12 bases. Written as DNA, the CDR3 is TGTGCCTGGAGTGTAGAGGTCAAGTCCACTGAAGCTTTCTTT. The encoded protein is CAWSVEVKSTEAFF. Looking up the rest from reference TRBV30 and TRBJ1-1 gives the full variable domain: SQTIHQWPATLVQPVGSPLSLECTVEGTSNPNLYWYRQAAGRGLQLLFYSVGIGQISSEVPQNLSASRPQDRQFILSSKKLLLSDSGFYLCAWSVEVKSTEAFFGQGTRLTVV.

CDR3 DNA: TGCGCCAGCAGCTTGGTATCGGGCACTGAAGCTTTCTTT. It codes for CASSLVSGTEAFF. V and J are TRBV5-1 and TRBJ1-1; D remains unclear. This CDR3 has 13 amino acids. Trimming stripped 0 bases from V and 4 bases from J, with 7 bases between. Germline CDR1 SGHRS, CDR2 YFSETQ.

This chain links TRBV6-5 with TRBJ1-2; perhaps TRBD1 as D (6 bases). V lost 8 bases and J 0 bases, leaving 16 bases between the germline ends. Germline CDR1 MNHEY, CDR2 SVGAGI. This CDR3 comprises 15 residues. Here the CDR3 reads CASVVLDSPNYGYTF. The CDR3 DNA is TGTGCCAGCGTTGTGCTGGACAGCCCTAACTATGGCTACACCTTC.

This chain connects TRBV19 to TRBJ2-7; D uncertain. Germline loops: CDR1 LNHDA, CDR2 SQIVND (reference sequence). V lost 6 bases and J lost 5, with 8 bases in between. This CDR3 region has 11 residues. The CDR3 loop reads CASRNQNEQYF. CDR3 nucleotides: TGTGCCAGTAGGAATCAGAACGAGCAGTACTTC. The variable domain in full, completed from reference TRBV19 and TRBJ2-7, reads DGGITQSPKYLFRKEGQNVTLSCEQNLNHDAMYWYRQDPGQGLRLIYYSQIVNDFQKGDIAEGYSVSREKKESFPLTVTSAQKNPTAFYLCASRNQNEQYFGPGTRLTVT.

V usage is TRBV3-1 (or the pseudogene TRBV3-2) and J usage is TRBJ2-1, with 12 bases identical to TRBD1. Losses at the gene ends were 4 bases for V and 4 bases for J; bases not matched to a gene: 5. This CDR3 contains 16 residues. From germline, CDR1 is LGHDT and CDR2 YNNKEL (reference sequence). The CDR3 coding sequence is TGTGCCAGCAGCCCTGGGACAGGGGGCCTTTACAATGAGCAGTTCTTC. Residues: CASSPGTGGLYNEQFF.

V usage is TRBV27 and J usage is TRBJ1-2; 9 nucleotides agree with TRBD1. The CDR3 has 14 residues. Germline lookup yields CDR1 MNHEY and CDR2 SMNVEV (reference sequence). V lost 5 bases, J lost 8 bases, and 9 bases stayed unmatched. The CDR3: CASSTGGTGRGYTF. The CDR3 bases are TGTGCCAGCAGTACCGGCGGGACAGGGCGAGGCTACACCTTC.

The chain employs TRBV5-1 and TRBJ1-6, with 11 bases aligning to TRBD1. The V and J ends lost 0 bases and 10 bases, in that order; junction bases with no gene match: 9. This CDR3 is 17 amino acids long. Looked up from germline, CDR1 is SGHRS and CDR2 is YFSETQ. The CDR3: CASSLARDRGSGSPLHF. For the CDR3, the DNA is TGCGCCAGCAGCTTGGCCAGGGACAGGGGGTCAGGATCACCCCTCCACTTT.

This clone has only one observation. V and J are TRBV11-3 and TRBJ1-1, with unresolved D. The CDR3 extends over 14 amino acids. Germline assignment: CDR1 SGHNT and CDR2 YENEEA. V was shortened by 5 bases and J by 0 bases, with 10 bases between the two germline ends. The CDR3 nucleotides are TGTGCCAGCAGCGTGAGCGGAGTGAACACTGAAGCTTTCTTT. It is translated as CASSVSGVNTEAFF.

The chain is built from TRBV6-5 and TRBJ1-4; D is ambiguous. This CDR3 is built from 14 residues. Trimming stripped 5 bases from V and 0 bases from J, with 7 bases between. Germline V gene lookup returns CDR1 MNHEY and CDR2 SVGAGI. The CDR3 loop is CASSTVSTNEKLFF. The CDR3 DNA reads TGTGCCAGCAGTACAGTTTCAACTAATGAAAAACTGTTTTTT.

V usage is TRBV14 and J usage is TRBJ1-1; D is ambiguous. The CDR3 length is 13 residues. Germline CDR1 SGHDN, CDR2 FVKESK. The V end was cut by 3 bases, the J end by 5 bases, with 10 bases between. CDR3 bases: TGTGCCAGCAGCCAGGGAGGGAGGACTGAAGCTTTCTTT. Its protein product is CASSQGGRTEAFF.

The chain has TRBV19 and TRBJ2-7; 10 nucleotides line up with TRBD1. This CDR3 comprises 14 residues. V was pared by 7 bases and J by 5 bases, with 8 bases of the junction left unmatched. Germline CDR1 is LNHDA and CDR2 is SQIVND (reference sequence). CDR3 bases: TGTGCCAGTACCACGGGACAGGGGTCGAACGAGCAGTACTTC. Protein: CASTTGQGSNEQYF. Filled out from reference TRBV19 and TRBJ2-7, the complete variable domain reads DGGITQSPKYLFRKEGQNVTLSCEQNLNHDAMYWYRQDPGQGLRLIYYSQIVNDFQKGDIAEGYSVSREKKESFPLTVTSAQKNPTAFYLCASTTGQGSNEQYFGPGTRLTVT.

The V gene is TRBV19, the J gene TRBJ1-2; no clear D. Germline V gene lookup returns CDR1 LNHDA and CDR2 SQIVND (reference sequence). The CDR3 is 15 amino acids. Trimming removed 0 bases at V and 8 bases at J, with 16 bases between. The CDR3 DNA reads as TGTGCCAGTAGTATAGATAGGTGGGAGACGGGCGGCTACACCTTC. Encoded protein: CASSIDRWETGGYTF.

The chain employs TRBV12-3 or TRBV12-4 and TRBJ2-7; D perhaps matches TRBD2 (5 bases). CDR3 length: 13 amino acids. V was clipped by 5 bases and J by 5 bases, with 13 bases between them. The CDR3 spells CASSLGAGDEQYF. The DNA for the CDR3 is TGTGCCAGCAGTCTTGGAGCCGGGGACGAGCAGTACTTC.

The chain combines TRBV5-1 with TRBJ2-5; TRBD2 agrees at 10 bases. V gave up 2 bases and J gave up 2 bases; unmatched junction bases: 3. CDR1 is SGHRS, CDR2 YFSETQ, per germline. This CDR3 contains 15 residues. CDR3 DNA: TGCGCCAGCAGCTTCTCTAGCGGGGGTCAAGAGACCCAGTACTTC. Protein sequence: CASSFSSGGQETQYF. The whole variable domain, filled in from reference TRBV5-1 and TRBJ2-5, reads KAGVTQTPRYLIKTRGQQVTLSCSPISGHRSVSWYQQTPGQGLQFLFEYFSETQRNKGNFPGRFSGRQFSNSRSEMNVSTLELGDSALYLCASSFSSGGQETQYFGPGTRLLVL.

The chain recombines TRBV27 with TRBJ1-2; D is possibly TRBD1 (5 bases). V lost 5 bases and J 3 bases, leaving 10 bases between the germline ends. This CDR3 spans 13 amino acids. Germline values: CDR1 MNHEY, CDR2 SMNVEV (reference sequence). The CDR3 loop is CASSIQGDYGYTF. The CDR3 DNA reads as TGTGCCAGCAGTATCCAGGGTGACTATGGCTACACCTTC.

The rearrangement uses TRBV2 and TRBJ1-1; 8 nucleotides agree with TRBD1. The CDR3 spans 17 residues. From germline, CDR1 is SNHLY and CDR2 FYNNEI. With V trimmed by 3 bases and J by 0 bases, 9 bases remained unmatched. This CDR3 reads CASSDLGQGSMNTEAFF. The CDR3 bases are TGTGCCAGCAGTGACCTCGGACAGGGAAGCATGAACACTGAAGCTTTCTTT.

CDR3 sequence: CASSALGGPSSPLHF. The CDR3 bases are TGTGCCAGCAGCGCCCTCGGGGGTCCCTCCTCACCCCTCCACTTT. The chain has TRBV9 and TRBJ1-6; a possible D gene is TRBD1 (5 bases). This CDR3 contains 15 residues. V gave up 3 bases and J gave up 10 bases, with 17 bases separating them. The germline gives CDR1 SGDLS, CDR2 YYNGEE.

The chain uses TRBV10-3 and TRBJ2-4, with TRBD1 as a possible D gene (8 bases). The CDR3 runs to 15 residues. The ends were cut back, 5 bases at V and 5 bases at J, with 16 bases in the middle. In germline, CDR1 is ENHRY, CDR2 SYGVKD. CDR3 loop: CAISPTGEGENIQYF. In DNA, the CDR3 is TGTGCCATCAGTCCGACAGGGGAGGGGGAAAACATTCAGTACTTC.

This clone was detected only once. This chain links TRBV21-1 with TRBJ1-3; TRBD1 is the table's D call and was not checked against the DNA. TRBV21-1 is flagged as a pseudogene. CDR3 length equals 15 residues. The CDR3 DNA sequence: TGTGCCAGCAGCAAAGAAGGGGATCCCAGAAACACCATATATTTT. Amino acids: CASSKEGDPRNTIYF.

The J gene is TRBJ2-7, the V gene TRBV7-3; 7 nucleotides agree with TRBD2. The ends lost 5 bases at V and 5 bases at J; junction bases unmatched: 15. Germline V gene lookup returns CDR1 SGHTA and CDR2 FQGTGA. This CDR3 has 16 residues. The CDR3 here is CASSAGLVYEADEQYF. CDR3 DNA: TGTGCCAGCAGCGCCGGACTAGTTTACGAGGCCGACGAGCAGTACTTC.